The sequence of this TCR beta chain was determined in a study of immune heterogeneity within non-small cell lung tumors. Across the study: Of the tumors, 4 were squamous cell, 9 to 10 non-squamous, and 1 not otherwise specified. Study-level results: Between individual patients, the high-frequency T-cell receptor beta clonotypes largely differed.

Trimming cost V 5 bases and J 0 bases, with 10 bases left between them. The CDR3 runs 14 residues. Germline V gives CDR1 MDHEN, CDR2 SYDVKM. Template input, which was bulk tumor genomic DNA, totaled approximately 640 ng per sample. While surgery was under way, several biopsies spaced far apart were taken per primary tumor. Patients had untreated, newly diagnosed non-small cell lung cancer and underwent curative surgery. A multiplex PCR containing 32 V primers and 13 J primers was used to amplify TCR beta CDR3. Via MiXCR, TCRdb re-called the multiplex PCR reads, giving one row per CDR3 protein. The repertoire holds 6,000 to 6,500 distinct CDR3 sequences, with roughly a fifth as singletons. This clonotype qualifies as medium-sized. The antigen is undetermined.

The sample consisted of lung tumor tissue. The source of this sequence is a female donor with non-small cell lung cancer. The chain uses TRBV28 and TRBJ1-2, with unresolved D. CDR3 in amino acids: CASSRRSTNYGYTF. The CDR3 DNA reads as TGTGCCAGCAGTAGGCGGTCTACTAACTATGGCTACACCTTC.